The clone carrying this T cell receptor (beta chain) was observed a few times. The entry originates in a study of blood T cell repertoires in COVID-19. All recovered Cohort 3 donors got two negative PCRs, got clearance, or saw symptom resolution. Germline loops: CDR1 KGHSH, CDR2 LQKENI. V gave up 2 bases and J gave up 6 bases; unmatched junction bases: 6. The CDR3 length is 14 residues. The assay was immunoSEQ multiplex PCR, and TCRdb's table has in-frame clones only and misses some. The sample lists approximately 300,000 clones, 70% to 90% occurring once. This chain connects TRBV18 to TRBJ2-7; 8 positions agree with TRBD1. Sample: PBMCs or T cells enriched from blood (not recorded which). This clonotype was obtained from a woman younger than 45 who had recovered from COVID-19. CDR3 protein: CASSPWGRGPEQYF. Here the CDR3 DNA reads TGTGCCAGCTCACCATGGGGCAGGGGGCCCGAGCAGTACTTC.